Listed here is a single TCR beta chain. The antigen is not known. A read error may account for a junction end that differs from germline. Germline CDR1 MNHEY, CDR2 SVGAGI. This CDR3 has 16 amino acids. Priming with a constant-region primer yielded TCR beta cDNA from about 450 ng total RNA. Three rounds of nested multiplex PCR with slightly modified ARM-PCR produced TCR beta libraries. The first two PCR rounds used TRBV1-TRBV30 primers with a Cbeta primer, 10 cycles each. TCRdb re-called the multiplex PCR reads through MiXCR, storing one row per CDR3 protein. The sample has fewer than 350,000 distinct CDR3 sequences; approximately 65% are singletons. This entry comes from a study of tumor-infiltrating lymphocytes in primary liver carcinoma. Study-level information: Tumors were staged T1-T3 N0M0 and measured about 4 to 11 cm across. Regarding the study as a whole: Less overlap was seen in tumor-adjacent and tumor-blood pairs than in tumor region pairs. It was in tumors, not blood, that the top-250-clone fraction was significantly higher (p = 0.039).

The blood RNA (from unsorted whole blood) was obtained, and germline DNA was also extracted. Sequencing used peripheral blood. V is TRBV6-5 and J is TRBJ2-7; 11 nucleotides line up with TRBD2. The source is a man aged 40-50 years with primary liver carcinoma and hepatitis B virus infection. This CDR3 is CASSPVVAGGPYEEYF. The CDR3 nucleotides are TGTGCCAGCAGTCCGGTGGTAGCGGGAGGGCCTTACGAGGAGTACTTC.